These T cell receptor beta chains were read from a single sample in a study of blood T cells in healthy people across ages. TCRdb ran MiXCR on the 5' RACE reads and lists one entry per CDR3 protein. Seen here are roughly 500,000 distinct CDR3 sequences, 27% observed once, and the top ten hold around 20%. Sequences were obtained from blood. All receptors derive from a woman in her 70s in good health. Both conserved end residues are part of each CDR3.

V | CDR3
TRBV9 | CASSVEYGTGELFF
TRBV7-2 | CASSLTWGGNQPQHF
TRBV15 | CATSRVRGSTDTQYF
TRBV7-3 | CASSLGLGTGIGYEQYF
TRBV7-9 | CASSSIAGGPPEQFF
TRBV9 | CASSVGSGAYNEQFF
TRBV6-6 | CASSYGSETQYF
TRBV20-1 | CSASNVATNEKLFF
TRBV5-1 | CASSPQAGSSYNEQFF
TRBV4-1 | CASSQDRAGEKLFF
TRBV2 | CASRLLAGNNEQFF
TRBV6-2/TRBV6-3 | CASSSVLTGFEQFF
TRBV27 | CASSRGTARGYGYTF
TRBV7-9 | CASSSTDVGYDQYF
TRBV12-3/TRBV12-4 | CASSSGLVGEQFF
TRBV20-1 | CSAKAGNAIYF
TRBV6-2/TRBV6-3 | CASSPPSGVETQYF
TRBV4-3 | CASSRGGQGPNYGYTF
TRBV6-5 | CASSYGGGLQETQYF
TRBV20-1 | CSASPLLAGVMNEQYF
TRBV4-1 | CASSQLAAKNIQYF
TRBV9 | CASSVDRGEAFF
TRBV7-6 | CASSLVGGGAETQYF
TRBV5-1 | CASSLVTSGSSYEQYF
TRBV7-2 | CASSLDSVPNTEAFF
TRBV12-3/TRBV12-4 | CASTRAWRNTEAFF
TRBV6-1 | CASSALGEGKSLKNIQYF
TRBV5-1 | CASSLAGGLSTDTQYF
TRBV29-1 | CSVEGQGARTQYF
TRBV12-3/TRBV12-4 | CASSLIRQARDGYTF
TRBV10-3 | CAITPGQGFTEAFF
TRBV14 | CASSQQRTSGYNEQFF
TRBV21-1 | CASKLCGEQYNEQFF
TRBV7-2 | CASSLDATSGGGTQYF
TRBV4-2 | CASSQETSSGANVLTF
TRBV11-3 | CASSLDPEGLRPFF
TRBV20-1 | CSASGRQETQYF
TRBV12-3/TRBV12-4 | CASSFRQGINYGYTF
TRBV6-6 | CASRLAGGQYEQYF
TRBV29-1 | CSVHPPDRAAGYTF